This T cell receptor (beta chain) was captured in a study of cytomegalovirus exposure and HLA in healthy donors. In its sample, this clone was seen a few times. The CDR3 spans 13 residues. Trimming took 5 bases from V and 7 from J, leaving 12 bases between them. Germline CDR1 is MNHEY and CDR2 is SMNVEV (reference sequence). In the PCR, 60 Vbeta and 13 Jbeta primers were used. Sequencing used immunoSEQ multiplex PCR; TCRdb keeps in-frame clones, though not all of them. Counted here are 100,000 to 150,000 clones, around 80% occurring once; the ten biggest clones make up 1.5%. This sequence originates from a female donor in good health and CMV-seronegative. The V call is TRBV27, the J call TRBJ1-5, with a weak D call TRBD1 (6 bases). What was sequenced was PBMCs. The CDR3 reads CASSLQGRQPQHF. The DNA for the CDR3 is TGTGCCAGCAGTCTACAGGGTAGACAGCCCCAGCATTTT.